Listed below are T cell receptor beta chains from one sample, sequenced in a study of T cells in Graves' hyperthyroidism and ophthalmopathy. TCRdb itself ran the multiplex PCR reads through MiXCR, one entry per CDR3 protein. The sample consists of about 110,000 distinct CDR3 sequences, 16% of them appearing once. The sequencing input was blood. The receptors here all came from a woman between 50 and 59 years old with Graves' hyperthyroidism. Both conserved end residues are part of each CDR3. The D gene is left open where the match is weak. Clone size is shown for a subset of rows, as once, few, many or a class of expanded clone.

v_call	d_call	j_call	clone_size	cdr3_aa	cdr3_nt
TRBV12-3/TRBV12-4	TRBD2	TRBJ2-7	-	CASSLALSGRALSYEQYF	TGTGCCAGCAGTTTAGCTTTGAGCGGGAGGGCTCTCTCCTACGAGCAGTACTTC
TRBV12-3/TRBV12-4	-	TRBJ2-1	many	CASSLVAYWGDEQFF	TGTGCCAGCAGTTTAGTAGCGTACTGGGGGGATGAGCAGTTCTTC
TRBV20-1	TRBD2	TRBJ2-5	few	CSAPGTGTSGETQYF	TGCAGTGCCCCCGGGACCGGGACTAGCGGAGAGACCCAGTACTTC
TRBV28	-	TRBJ2-6	few	CASIKPGANVLTF	TGTGCCAGCATCAAGCCTGGGGCCAACGTCCTGACTTTC
TRBV2	-	TRBJ2-1	many	CASSEARAGEQFF	TGTGCCAGCAGTGAAGCGCGTGCCGGAGAGCAGTTCTTC
TRBV5-4	-	TRBJ2-2	-	CASRGPNTGELFF	TGTGCCAGCAGGGGGCCCAACACCGGGGAGCTGTTTTTT
TRBV7-9	TRBD2	TRBJ2-3	once	CASTVAGAMQYF	TGTGCCAGCACGGTAGCGGGAGCTATGCAGTATTTT
TRBV7-9	-	TRBJ2-3	-	CASSFPGTADTQYF	TGTGCCAGCAGCTTCCCGGGAACCGCAGATACGCAGTATTTT
TRBV3-1	-	TRBJ1-6	many	CASSLHGNSPLHF	TGTGCCAGCAGCCTACACGGGAATTCACCCCTCCACTTT
TRBV30	-	TRBJ1-6	many	CAWSVPNSPLHF	TGTGCCTGGAGTGTACCCAATTCACCCCTCCACTTT
TRBV7-3	-	TRBJ2-1	many	CASSPQSAYSYNEQFF	TGTGCCAGCAGCCCCCAAAGCGCCTACTCCTACAATGAGCAGTTCTTC
TRBV7-3	-	TRBJ2-3	many	CASSFVRTDTQYF	TGTGCCAGCAGCTTTGTTCGAACGGATACGCAGTATTTT
TRBV12-3/TRBV12-4	TRBD1	TRBJ2-7	-	CASRTVTGGDSYEQYF	TGTGCCAGCAGGACGGTGACAGGGGGCGACTCCTACGAGCAGTACTTC
TRBV9	-	TRBJ1-1	many	CASSVDGRGTEAFF	TGTGCCAGCAGCGTAGATGGCAGGGGCACTGAAGCTTTCTTT
TRBV10-3	-	TRBJ2-2	-	CAISESRTSGELFF	TGTGCCATCAGTGAGTCGAGGACAAGCGGGGAGCTGTTTTTT
TRBV3-1	-	TRBJ1-1	many	CASSRPLGVGTEAFF	TGTGCCAGCAGCCGGCCCTTAGGGGTAGGCACTGAAGCTTTCTTT
TRBV6-1	TRBD1	TRBJ1-5	many	CASSVGQGSNQPQHF	TGTGCCAGCAGCGTTGGACAGGGAAGCAATCAGCCCCAGCATTTT
TRBV2	-	TRBJ2-2	many	CASRRGNTGELFF	TGTGCCAGCAGGCGAGGGAACACCGGGGAGCTGTTTTTT
TRBV18	TRBD1	TRBJ1-1	many	CASSPSTGGAGTEAFF	TGTGCCAGCTCACCCTCGACAGGGGGCGCGGGCACTGAAGCTTTCTTT
TRBV20-1	-	TRBJ2-1	-	CSATPSREQFF	TGCAGTGCTACCCCTAGCCGGGAGCAGTTCTTC
TRBV19	-	TRBJ1-5	many	CASRDRPGSNQPQHF	TGTGCCAGTAGGGACCGGCCTGGGAGCAATCAGCCCCAGCATTTT
TRBV19	-	TRBJ1-5	many	CASSIVAGQPQHF	TGTGCCAGTAGTATAGTTGCGGGACAGCCCCAGCATTTT
TRBV12-3/TRBV12-4	-	TRBJ2-5	many	CASSHDRKVLAQYF	TGTGCCAGCAGCCACGATAGGAAGGTTTTGGCCCAGTACTTC
TRBV6-1	-	TRBJ1-4	many	CASSEGWTAFATNEKLFF	TGTGCCAGCAGTGAAGGATGGACAGCCTTTGCAACTAATGAAAAACTGTTTTTT
TRBV2	TRBD2	TRBJ2-1	-	CATARFGTSGATYNEQFF	TGTGCCACCGCTCGCTTCGGGACTAGCGGGGCTACTTACAATGAGCAGTTCTTC
TRBV3-1	-	TRBJ2-1	many	CASSQAAEGDNEQFF	TGTGCCAGCAGCCAAGCTGCGGAGGGGGATAATGAGCAGTTCTTC
TRBV9	-	TRBJ1-3	many	CPKTPNKAFSGNTIYF	TGCCCAAAGACCCCAAACAAAGCCTTCTCTGGAAACACCATATATTTT
TRBV7-2	TRBD2	TRBJ2-1	-	CASSLLSGRGEQFF	TGTGCCAGCAGCTTACTCAGCGGGAGGGGTGAGCAGTTCTTC
TRBV29-1	-	TRBJ1-1	many	CSVQLNTEAFF	TGCAGCGTCCAGCTGAACACTGAAGCTTTCTTT
TRBV11-2	TRBD2	TRBJ2-7	-	CASSLEERVPGLAGTTYEQYF	TGTGCCAGCAGCCTCGAAGAACGTGTCCCGGGACTAGCGGGTACTACCTACGAGCAGTACTTC
TRBV5-1	-	TRBJ2-3	many	CASSLDRTDTQYF	TGCGCCAGCAGCTTGGACAGAACAGATACGCAGTATTTT
TRBV6-2/TRBV6-3	TRBD1	TRBJ1-5	many	CASSYSGTGGQPQHF	TGTGCCAGCAGTTACTCGGGAACAGGGGGTCAGCCCCAGCATTTT
TRBV4-1	TRBD1	TRBJ1-1	many	CASSQDLPGQVSGNTEAFF	TGCGCCAGCAGCCAAGATCTTCCGGGACAGGTGTCCGGTAACACTGAAGCTTTCTTT
TRBV6-1	-	TRBJ1-5	many	CASSEEYGSYSNQPQHF	TGTGCCAGCAGTGAAGAATACGGCAGCTATAGCAATCAGCCCCAGCATTTT
TRBV2	-	TRBJ1-1	many	CAKGESGTEAFF	TGTGCCAAAGGGGAAAGTGGCACTGAAGCTTTCTTT
TRBV24-1	-	TRBJ2-7	-	CATSDRSSYEQCF	TGTGCCACCAGTGACCGGAGCTCCTACGAGCAGTGCTTC
TRBV20-1	-	TRBJ1-2	-	CSASDISNYGYTF	TGCAGTGCTAGCGACATCTCTAACTATGGCTACACCTTC
TRBV7-2	-	TRBJ1-1	few	CASSFQAGTEAFF	TGTGCCAGCAGCTTCCAGGCCGGCACTGAAGCTTTCTTT
TRBV12-3/TRBV12-4	-	TRBJ1-2	many	CASSLSPEGGTNYGYTF	TGTGCCAGCAGTTTATCCCCTGAGGGCGGAACTAACTATGGCTACACCTTC
TRBV15	-	TRBJ2-7	few	CATRGRDSYEQYF	TGTGCCACCCGAGGGCGGGACTCCTACGAGCAGTACTTC
TRBV19	-	TRBJ2-7	many	CASSMRAIGYEQYF	TGTGCCAGTAGTATGAGGGCAATCGGTTACGAGCAGTACTTC
TRBV5-5	-	TRBJ2-7	many	CASSLADGSYEQYF	TGTGCCAGCAGCTTGGCGGATGGGAGCTACGAGCAGTACTTC
TRBV27	TRBD2	TRBJ2-5	many	CASSSGPGTSGEETQYF	TGTGCCAGCAGTTCCGGCCCAGGGACTAGCGGGGAAGAGACCCAGTACTTC
TRBV5-5	TRBD1	TRBJ1-5	many	CASSTGTASNQPQHF	TGTGCCAGCAGCACCGGGACAGCTAGCAATCAGCCCCAGCATTTT
TRBV7-9	-	TRBJ2-2	few	CASSLGFGELFF	TGTGCCAGCAGCTTAGGGTTCGGGGAGCTGTTTTTT
TRBV12-3/TRBV12-4	-	TRBJ2-5	many	CASSPGTAGEVETQYF	TGTGCCAGCAGCCCCGGGACAGCGGGAGAGGTAGAGACCCAGTACTTC
TRBV7-9	TRBD1	TRBJ2-2	many	CASSSLTGANTGELFF	TGTGCCAGCAGCTCACTGACAGGGGCGAACACCGGGGAGCTGTTTTTT
TRBV7-9	TRBD2	TRBJ2-2	-	CASSLPAGGTGELFF	TGTGCCAGCAGCCTCCCAGCGGGAGGAACCGGGGAGCTGTTTTTT
TRBV18	-	TRBJ2-1	-	CASRGPSIAEQFF	TGTGCCAGCCGGGGGCCCTCGATCGCTGAGCAGTTCTTC